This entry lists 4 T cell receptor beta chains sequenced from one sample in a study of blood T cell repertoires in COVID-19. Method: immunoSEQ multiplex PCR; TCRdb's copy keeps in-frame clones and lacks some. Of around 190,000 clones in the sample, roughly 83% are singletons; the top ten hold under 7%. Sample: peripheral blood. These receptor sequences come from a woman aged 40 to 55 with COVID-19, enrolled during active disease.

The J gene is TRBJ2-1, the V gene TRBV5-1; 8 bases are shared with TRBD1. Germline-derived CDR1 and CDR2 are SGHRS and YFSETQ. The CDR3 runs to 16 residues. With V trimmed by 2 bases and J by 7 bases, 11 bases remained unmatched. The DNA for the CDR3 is TGCGCCAGCAGCTTAAGACAGGGGCCCTCGGGGAATGAGCAGTTCTTC. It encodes CASSLRQGPSGNEQFF.

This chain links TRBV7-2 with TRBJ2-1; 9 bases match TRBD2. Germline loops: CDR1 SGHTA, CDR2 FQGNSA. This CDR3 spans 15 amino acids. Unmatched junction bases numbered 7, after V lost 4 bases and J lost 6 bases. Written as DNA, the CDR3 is TGTGCCAGCAGCTCTTGGCTAGCGGGATCCAATGAGCAGTTCTTC. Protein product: CASSSWLAGSNEQFF.

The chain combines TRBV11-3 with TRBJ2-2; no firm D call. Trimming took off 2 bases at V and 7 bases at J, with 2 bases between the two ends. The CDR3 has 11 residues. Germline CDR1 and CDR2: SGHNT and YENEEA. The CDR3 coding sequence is TGTGCCAGCAGCTTATACGGGGAGCTGTTTTTT. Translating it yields CASSLYGELFF.

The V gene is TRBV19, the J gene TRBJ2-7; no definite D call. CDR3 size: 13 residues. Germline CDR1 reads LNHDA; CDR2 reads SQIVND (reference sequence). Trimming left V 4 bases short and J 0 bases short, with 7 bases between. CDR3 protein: CASSTGPSYEQYF. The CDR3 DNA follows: TGTGCCAGTAGTACAGGCCCCTCCTACGAGCAGTACTTC.